What follows are 9 T cell receptor beta chains derived from one specimen sequenced in a study of T-cell memory formation after mild COVID-19. Via MiXCR, TCRdb re-called the 5' RACE reads, giving one row per CDR3 protein. This table holds about 430,000 distinct CDR3 sequences, 24% found once. Sequencing was performed on PBMCs or a T cell subset sorted from them (not recorded which). These receptor sequences come from an adult woman who had mild COVID-19 (a few samples of this study predate the infection). Cell type and time point are not known.

This clonotype has a count of ten or more. The V and J genes are TRBV27 and TRBJ1-2; D gene uncertain. Per germline, CDR1 MNHEY and CDR2 SMNVEV (reference sequence). The length of the CDR3 is 13 residues. The ends were cut back, 4 bases at V and 2 bases at J, with 8 bases in the middle. Written as DNA, the CDR3 is TGTGCCAGCAGTTCCCGGGCGAACTATGGCTACACCTTC. This codes for CASSSRANYGYTF.

This clonotype was counted a few times. This chain joins TRBV5-6 and TRBJ2-3, with TRBD2 as a possible D gene (5 bases). CDR3 length: 14 amino acids. Germline V lookup: CDR1 SGHDT, CDR2 YYEEEE. Deletions cut 4 bases from V and 4 bases from J, with 13 bases between. This CDR3 reads CASSLEIGADTQYF. The CDR3, as DNA: TGTGCCAGCAGCCTGGAGATCGGGGCAGATACGCAGTATTTT.

The rearrangement uses TRBV7-3 and TRBJ2-5, with TRBD2 as a possible D gene (5 bases). The germline V and J ends were trimmed by 5 bases and 5 bases, with 12 bases remaining between them. Germline-derived CDR1 and CDR2 are SGHTA and FQGTGA. The CDR3 extends over 13 amino acids. CDR3 amino acids: CASSPRGIETQYF. In DNA form, the CDR3 reads TGTGCCAGCAGCCCTCGGGGTATCGAGACCCAGTACTTC.

This clonotype was counted only a few times. CDR3: CASSLEQLGETQYF. CDR3 DNA sequence: TGTGCCAGCAGCTTAGAACAGCTCGGGGAGACCCAGTACTTC. This chain connects TRBV11-3 to TRBJ2-5; D not certain. Germline loops: CDR1 SGHNT, CDR2 YENEEA. The CDR3 length is 14 residues. Trimming removed 0 bases at V and 5 bases at J, with 10 bases between.

In its sample, this clonotype was seen a few times. Here the CDR3 reads CATSEHGQKANVLTF. The CDR3 bases are TGTGCCACCAGTGAACACGGACAGAAAGCCAACGTCCTGACTTTC. The chain combines TRBV24-1 with TRBJ2-6; D is perhaps TRBD1 (6 bases). This CDR3 is 15 amino acids long. Germline loops: CDR1 KGHDR, CDR2 SFDVKD. Between the trimmed V and J ends, which lost 4 bases and 7 bases, there was a span of 13 bases.

The chain carries TRBV18 and TRBJ1-6; D remains unclear. Germline CDR1 reads KGHSH; CDR2 reads LQKENI. The CDR3 runs 14 residues. The V and J ends lost 1 base and 9 bases respectively, with 10 bases between them. This CDR3 is CASSPQGSGSPLHF. DNA of the CDR3: TGTGCCAGCTCACCACAGGGCTCAGGTTCACCCCTCCACTTT.

The genes are TRBV5-1 and TRBJ2-3, with TRBD2 matching over 9 bases. Germline values: CDR1 SGHRS, CDR2 YFSETQ. The V gene end was trimmed by 0 bases and the J gene end by 2 bases; junction bases not matched to a gene: 7. The length of the CDR3 is 17 residues. The chain's CDR3 is CASSLGAGGPSTDTQYF. CDR3 nucleotides: TGCGCCAGCAGCTTGGGAGCGGGAGGCCCTTCCACAGATACGCAGTATTTT.

This clonotype was seen only a few times. This CDR3 is CASSLPGGRVKETQYF. In DNA form, the CDR3 reads TGCGCCAGCAGCCTCCCAGGAGGCCGCGTGAAAGAGACCCAGTACTTC. This chain uses TRBV5-1 with TRBJ2-5; possible D gene TRBD2, 5 bases. V was cut by 4 bases and J by 3 bases, with 19 bases left in between. The CDR3 totals 16 residues. Germline V gives CDR1 SGHRS, CDR2 YFSETQ. The full variable domain, in which reference TRBV5-1 and TRBJ2-5 provide the parts outside the CDR3, is KAGVTQTPRYLIKTRGQQVTLSCSPISGHRSVSWYQQTPGQGLQFLFEYFSETQRNKGNFPGRFSGRQFSNSRSEMNVSTLELGDSALYLCASSLPGGRVKETQYFGPGTRLLVL.

The chain has TRBV19 and TRBJ1-5; possible D gene TRBD1, 5 bases. V lost 1 base, J lost 7 bases, and 14 bases lay in between. The CDR3 loop spans 15 amino acids. Germline V gives CDR1 LNHDA, CDR2 SQIVND (reference sequence). CDR3 bases: TGTGCCAGTAGTATAGGGGTAGGTTCAGGGCAGCCCCAGCATTTT. It specifies CASSIGVGSGQPQHF.